The 29 T cell receptor beta chains listed next were all sequenced from one sample in a study of T-cell memory formation after mild COVID-19. MiXCR was run by TCRdb on the 5' RACE reads, yielding one entry per CDR3 protein. The sample consists of around 300,000 distinct CDR3 sequences, over 10% of them appearing once. What was sequenced was PBMCs or a T cell subset sorted from them (not recorded which). These receptors were taken from a man between 18 and 35 years old who had mild COVID-19 (a few samples of this study predate the infection). Cell type and time point are not known.

This clonotype has only a few counts. This chain joins TRBV30 and TRBJ2-6, with D unresolved. CDR1 is GTSNPN, CDR2 SVGIG, per germline (reference sequence). Trimming removed 1 base at V and 0 bases at J, with 7 bases between. This CDR3 comprises 15 residues. The CDR3 nucleotides are TGTGCCTGGAGTGCAGTCTACTCTGGGGCCAACGTCCTGACTTTC. Amino acids: CAWSAVYSGANVLTF.

This clonotype was observed a handful of times. The chain links TRBV7-2 to TRBJ2-5; 8 nucleotides align to TRBD2. There are 15 residues in the CDR3. J gave up 2 bases and V 5 bases, and 7 bases lay outside the gene matches. Germline V gene data show CDR1 as SGHTA and CDR2 as FQGNSA. The CDR3 DNA reads as TGTGCCAGCAGCCCCAGAGCGGGGGAACAAGAGACCCAGTACTTC. This sequence encodes CASSPRAGEQETQYF.

This clonotype was seen a handful of times. This chain links TRBV6-2 or TRBV6-3 with TRBJ1-6; D is uncertain. The V end was cut by 0 bases, the J end by 16 bases, with 13 bases between. This CDR3 has 13 residues. Germline V gene sequence: CDR1 MNHEY, CDR2 SVGEGT. The CDR3 region has the DNA TGTGCCAGCAGTTACTCGGGCCAGGTTGATCTCCACTTT. It translates to CASSYSGQVDLHF.

This chain connects TRBV20-1 to TRBJ2-3; D may be TRBD2 (6 bases). This CDR3 spans 12 amino acids. Per germline, CDR1 DFQATT and CDR2 SNEGSKA (reference sequence). V was pared by 4 bases and J by 3 bases, with 8 bases between. For the CDR3, the DNA is TGCAGTGCTATACGGGGGACAGATACGCAGTATTTT. It is translated as CSAIRGTDTQYF.

The chain carries TRBV7-9 and TRBJ2-7, with D tentatively TRBD2 (6 bases). This CDR3 has 15 residues. Trimming took off 5 bases at V and 2 bases at J, with 16 bases between the two ends. Germline-derived CDR1 and CDR2 are SEHNR and FQNEAQ (reference sequence). CDR3 loop: CASSPTRGVPYEQYF. As DNA, the CDR3 is TGTGCCAGCAGCCCCACCCGCGGGGTCCCCTACGAGCAGTACTTC.

The gene calls are TRBV18 and TRBJ2-7; D not resolved. V gave up 3 bases and J gave up 5 bases, with 11 bases separating them. The CDR3 contains 13 residues. The V gene's germline CDR1 is KGHSH and CDR2 LQKENI. The CDR3, as DNA: TGTGCCAGCTCACCCTCGGGTCGAAACGAGCAGTACGTC. It specifies CASSPSGRNEQYV.

Ten or more counts support this clonotype. The gene calls are TRBV7-9 and TRBJ1-2, with no clear D. The CDR3 consists of 13 residues. V was cut by 5 bases and J by 4 bases, with 11 bases left in between. Germline loops: CDR1 SEHNR, CDR2 FQNEAQ (reference sequence). The CDR3 nucleotides are TGTGCCAGCAGCCGCGGAGGCGGCTATGGCTACACCTTC. It codes for CASSRGGGYGYTF.

This clonotype appeared a few times. The CDR3 loop is CASSFQSRGGNEQFF. DNA for the CDR3: TGTGCCAGCAGCTTCCAAAGCCGGGGTGGCAATGAGCAGTTCTTC. The chain links TRBV7-9 to TRBJ2-1; a possible D gene is TRBD2 (5 bases). Germline V gene sequence: CDR1 SEHNR, CDR2 FQNEAQ (reference sequence). Trimming cost V 3 bases and J 6 bases, with 15 bases left between them. The length of the CDR3 is 15 residues.

This clonotype was counted only a few times. The chain is built from TRBV29-1 and TRBJ2-1; no reliable D call. With 1 base removed from V and 7 bases from J, the gap between germline ends came to 17 bases. Germline V CDR1 and CDR2: SQVTM, ANQGSEA. The CDR3 sequence is 15 residues long. CDR3 protein: CSVEVSGFVGNEQFF. CDR3 coding DNA: TGCAGCGTTGAAGTGTCTGGGTTCGTGGGAAATGAGCAGTTCTTC.

This sequence joins TRBV7-9 and TRBJ1-5; possibly TRBD1 for D (6 bases). V shed 5 bases and J shed 6 bases, with 11 bases lying between them. Germline V gives CDR1 SEHNR, CDR2 FQNEAQ (reference sequence). The CDR3 length is 13 residues. Here the CDR3 reads CASSALGGQPQHF. In DNA form, the CDR3 reads TGTGCCAGCAGCGCCCTAGGGGGTCAGCCCCAGCATTTT.

This chain connects TRBV14 to TRBJ1-1; D ambiguous. The germline gives CDR1 SGHDN, CDR2 FVKESK. This CDR3 spans 13 amino acids. Trimming left V 5 bases short and J 0 bases short, with 7 bases between. As DNA, the CDR3 is TGTGCCAGCAGCACCCGACTGAACACTGAAGCTTTCTTT. Translating gives CASSTRLNTEAFF. The full variable domain, completed using reference TRBV14 and TRBJ1-1, is EAGVTQFPSHSVIEKGQTVTLRCDPISGHDNLYWYRRVMGKEIKFLLHFVKESKQDESGMPNNRFLAERTGGTYSTLKVQPAELEDSGVYFCASSTRLNTEAFFGQGTRLTVV.

The CDR3 spells CASRKQPGPVINYGYTF. For the CDR3, the DNA is TGCGCCAGCAGGAAACAGCCCGGCCCCGTAATTAACTATGGCTACACCTTC. The chain employs TRBV5-1 and TRBJ1-2; D not certain. The V end was cut by 5 bases, the J end by 1 base, with 21 bases between. Germline V gene data show CDR1 as SGHRS and CDR2 as YFSETQ. The CDR3 totals 17 residues.

This clonotype was picked up a small number of times. The chain recombines TRBV4-1 with TRBJ1-1; D is undetermined. V was cut by 2 bases and J by 6 bases, with 19 bases left in between. The length of the CDR3 is 16 residues. Germline V lookup: CDR1 MGHRA, CDR2 YSYEKL. The DNA for the CDR3 is TGCGCCAGCAGCCAACTCCCCCTTGGGAGGTTCGCTGAAGCTTTCTTT. This translates into CASSQLPLGRFAEAFF.

This clonotype showed up just a few times. The CDR3 DNA is TGTGCCAGCAGTGGGACGGGACAGGCAGGGGAGGAGCAGTACTTC. Protein: CASSGTGQAGEEQYF. This chain uses TRBV25-1 with TRBJ2-7; TRBD1 matches at 8 bases. This CDR3 is 15 amino acids long. Trimming cost V 4 bases and J 7 bases; bases outside gene matches: 12. CDR1 MGHDK and CDR2 SYGVNS come from the germline V gene.

V is TRBV7-2 and J is TRBJ1-5; the D is unclear. CDR3 length: 12 residues. The germline CDR1 and CDR2 sequences are SGHTA and FQGNSA. V lost 5 bases to trimming and J lost 3 bases, with 5 bases between them. CDR3 nucleotide sequence: TGTGCCAGCAGCGTTTACAATCAGCCCCAGCATTTT. Protein product: CASSVYNQPQHF.

This clonotype has more than one count but fewer than ten. This chain links TRBV7-8 with TRBJ1-3; D possibly corresponds to TRBD1 (6 bases). The germline V and J ends were trimmed by 5 bases and 4 bases, with 21 bases remaining between them. CDR3 length equals 17 residues. The germline CDR1 and CDR2 sequences are SGHVS and FQNEAQ. The CDR3 region has the DNA TGTGCCAGCAGCGTCACCCGAAGGGGGGGTGCAGGAAACACCATATATTTT. It specifies CASSVTRRGGAGNTIYF.

This clonotype came up a few times. An end of the junction does not agree with germline; a read error may underlie this. The genes are TRBV3-1 and TRBJ1-1, with unresolved D. The CDR3 extends over 13 amino acids. Germline CDR1 reads LGHDT; CDR2 reads YNNKEL (reference sequence). The CDR3 here is CASSQEGRKVAVF. CDR3 nucleotide sequence: TGTGCCAGCAGCCAAGAAGGTAGAAAAGTCGCGGTCTTT.

This clonotype was observed a few times. The genes are TRBV12-3 or TRBV12-4 and TRBJ1-5; D possibly corresponds to TRBD1 (5 bases). The CDR3 is made up of 15 amino acids. The ends were cut back, 3 bases at V and 5 bases at J, with 14 bases in the middle. The CDR3 bases are TGTGCCAGCAGTTTTGCGGGCAGGGCGGATCAGCCCCAGCATTTT. Translation: CASSFAGRADQPQHF.

This clonotype was counted only a few times. The V call is TRBV3-1, the J call TRBJ2-1; 8 bases are a match to TRBD1. The V gene end was trimmed by 4 bases and the J gene end by 8 bases; junction bases not matched to a gene: 7. The CDR3 is made up of 14 amino acids. The V gene's germline CDR1 is LGHDT and CDR2 YNNKEL (reference sequence). The CDR3 spells CASSLLDRAHEQFF. The CDR3 nucleotides read TGTGCCAGCAGCCTACTGGACAGGGCTCATGAGCAGTTCTTC.

This clonotype was seen at least ten times. The genes are TRBV7-9 and TRBJ1-1; D gene unclear. From germline, CDR1 is SEHNR and CDR2 FQNEAQ (reference sequence). Trimming stripped 1 base from V and 5 bases from J, with 11 bases between. This CDR3 is built from 14 residues. The CDR3 DNA sequence: TGTGCCAGCAGCTTAGAATCAGGAGGGACTGAAGCTTTCTTT. Translated, it gives CASSLESGGTEAFF.

The rearrangement joins TRBV7-9 to TRBJ2-7; TRBD1 matches at 8 bases. CDR3 length: 13 amino acids. Germline loops: CDR1 SEHNR, CDR2 FQNEAQ (reference sequence). Trimming cost V 5 bases and J 5 bases; bases outside gene matches: 5. CDR3 in amino acids: CASSKRQGNEQYF. In DNA form, the CDR3 reads TGTGCCAGCAGCAAGAGACAGGGGAACGAGCAGTACTTC.

This clonotype was recorded many times. The gene calls are TRBV7-9 and TRBJ2-7; D perhaps matches TRBD2 (6 bases). The CDR3 loop spans 13 amino acids. The V end was cut by 5 bases, the J end by 4 bases, with 12 bases between. Looked up from germline, CDR1 is SEHNR and CDR2 is FQNEAQ (reference sequence). CDR3 residues: CASSRDFPYEQYF. CDR3 bases: TGTGCCAGCAGCCGGGACTTCCCATACGAGCAGTACTTC.

This clonotype occurred many times. The chain couples TRBV7-2 to TRBJ2-5, with no clear D. Germline values: CDR1 SGHTA, CDR2 FQGNSA. The CDR3 runs 13 residues. V dropped 1 base and J dropped 3 bases, with 6 bases sitting between them. DNA of the CDR3: TGTGCCAGCAGCTTAGTAAGGAAAGAGACCCAGTACTTC. Its translation is CASSLVRKETQYF.

The chain uses TRBV6-2 or TRBV6-3 and TRBJ2-3; a possible D gene is TRBD1 (6 bases). With 3 bases removed from V and 3 bases from J, the gap between germline ends came to 10 bases. The CDR3 runs to 14 residues. The germline CDR1 and CDR2 sequences are MNHEY and SVGEGT. The CDR3 DNA sequence: TGTGCCAGCAGTTATCTCAGGGGAACAGATACGCAGTATTTT. Its protein product is CASSYLRGTDTQYF.

This clonotype has more than one count but fewer than ten. The rearrangement joins TRBV7-2 to TRBJ1-6; TRBD1 is a possible D gene (5 bases). Germline V gene data show CDR1 as SGHTA and CDR2 as FQGNSA. Between the trimmed V and J ends, which lost 5 bases and 10 bases, there was a span of 15 bases. CDR3 size: 14 residues. CDR3 region: CASSQQGTMSPLHF. The CDR3 DNA sequence: TGTGCCAGCAGCCAGCAGGGTACAATGTCACCCCTCCACTTT.

This clonotype was counted ten times or more. The chain couples TRBV7-6 to TRBJ2-3; 10 bases line up with TRBD2. After removal of 1 base from V and 0 bases from J, the junction contained 1 base not matched to a gene. Germline V CDR1 and CDR2: SGHVS, FNYEAQ. This CDR3 is built from 16 residues. As DNA, the CDR3 is TGTGCCAGCAGCTTAGTAGCGGGGGGTAGCACAGATACGCAGTATTTT. This sequence encodes CASSLVAGGSTDTQYF.

This clonotype showed up many times. This chain uses TRBV11-2 with TRBJ2-4, with 7 bases aligning to TRBD1. After removal of 5 bases from V and 6 bases from J, the junction contained 7 bases not matched to a gene. The CDR3 contains 14 residues. CDR1 is SGHAT and CDR2 is FQNNGV in the germline V gene. The CDR3 DNA follows: TGTGCCAGCAGCCCAGGGGGAGCTGGAAACATTCAGTACTTC. Protein: CASSPGGAGNIQYF.

The genes are TRBV6-6 and TRBJ1-6, with 7 bases identical to TRBD1. CDR1 and CDR2 from the germline V gene are MNHNY and SVGAGI (reference sequence). J was trimmed by 8 bases and V by 9 bases; bases with no gene match: 7. The length of the CDR3 is 13 residues. The CDR3 DNA follows: TGTGCCAGTGAGACAGGGCCTTATTCACCCCTCCACTTT. This sequence encodes CASETGPYSPLHF.

This chain connects TRBV29-1 to TRBJ1-1, with D possibly being TRBD1 (5 bases). The CDR3 contains 11 residues. V dropped 5 bases and J dropped 8 bases, with 12 bases sitting between them. CDR1 and CDR2 from the germline V gene are SQVTM and ANQGSEA. DNA for the CDR3: TGCAGCGTTAAGGTGCAGGGAGAAGCTTTCTTT. Translating it yields CSVKVQGEAFF.